Sequencing of this T cell receptor (beta chain) was carried out in a study of cytomegalovirus exposure and HLA in healthy donors. The study ran its PCR with 60 Vbeta and 13 Jbeta primers. In the authors' workflow: Later analysis identified approximately 80 million unique TCR beta chains, about 12 million shared. Libraries were prepared by immunoSEQ multiplex PCR; TCRdb keeps only in-frame clonotypes and omits some of them. V, J and clone size are taken as reported in that table, and D and trimming were inferred from the DNA itself. The table lists over 100,000 clones, around three quarters of them singletons, with around 3% in the top ten. Germline V gives CDR1 WNHNN, CDR2 SYGVQD (reference sequence). This CDR3 is 16 amino acids long. Trimming took 0 bases from V and 1 from J, leaving 12 bases between them. The study's findings and limits: Excluded were some V segments that proved indistinguishable, including TRBV6-2 and TRBV6-3. Reportedly, fewer N-insertions than the approximately 600-donor mean appeared in an Asian-associated ancestry cluster in a later analysis.

For this clone: Its target is unknown.

Sequenced input: PBMCs. V gene TRBV10-1 combines with J gene TRBJ1-1; D remains ambiguous. The clonotype was recovered from a woman aged 18-30 years in good health and CMV-seropositive. This chain's CDR3 is CASSESRTRRNTEAFF. The CDR3 DNA sequence: TGCGCCAGCAGTGAGTCCAGAACCCGAAGGAACACTGAAGCTTTCTTT.